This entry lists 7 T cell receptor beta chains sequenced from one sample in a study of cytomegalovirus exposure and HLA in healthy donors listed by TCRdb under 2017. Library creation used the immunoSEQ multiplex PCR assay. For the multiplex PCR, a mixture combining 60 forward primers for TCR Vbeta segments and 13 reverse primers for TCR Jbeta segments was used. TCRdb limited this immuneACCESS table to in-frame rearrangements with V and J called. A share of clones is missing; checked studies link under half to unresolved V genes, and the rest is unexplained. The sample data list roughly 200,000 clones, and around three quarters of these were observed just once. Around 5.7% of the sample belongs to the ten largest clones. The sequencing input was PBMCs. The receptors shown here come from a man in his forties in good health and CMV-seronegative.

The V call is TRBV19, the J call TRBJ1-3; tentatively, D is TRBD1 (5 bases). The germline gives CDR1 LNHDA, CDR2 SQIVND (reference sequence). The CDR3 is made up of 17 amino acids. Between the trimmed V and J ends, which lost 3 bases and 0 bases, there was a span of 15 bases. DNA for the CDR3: TGTGCCAGTAGTATGAATCCGAGGACAACCTCTGGAAACACCATATATTTT. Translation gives CASSMNPRTTSGNTIYF.

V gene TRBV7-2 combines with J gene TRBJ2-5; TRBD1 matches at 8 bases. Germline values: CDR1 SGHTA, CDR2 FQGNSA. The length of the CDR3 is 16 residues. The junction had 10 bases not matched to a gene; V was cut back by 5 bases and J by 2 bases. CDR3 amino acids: CASSRPGQVLQETQYF. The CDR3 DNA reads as TGTGCCAGCAGCCGTCCGGGACAGGTTTTACAAGAGACCCAGTACTTC.

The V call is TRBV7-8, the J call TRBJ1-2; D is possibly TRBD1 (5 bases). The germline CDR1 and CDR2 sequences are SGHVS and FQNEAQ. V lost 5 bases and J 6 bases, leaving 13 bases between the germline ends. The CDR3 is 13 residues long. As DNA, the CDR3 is TGTGCCAGCAGCCTAGGGGACTCGCATGGCTACACCTTC. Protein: CASSLGDSHGYTF.

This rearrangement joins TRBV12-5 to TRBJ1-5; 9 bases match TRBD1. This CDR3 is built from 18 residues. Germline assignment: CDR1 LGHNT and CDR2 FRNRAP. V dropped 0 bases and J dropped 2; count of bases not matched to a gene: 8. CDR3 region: CASGLVSADRGGNQPQHF. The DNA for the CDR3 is TGTGCTAGTGGTTTGGTAAGCGCGGACAGGGGAGGCAATCAGCCCCAGCATTTT.

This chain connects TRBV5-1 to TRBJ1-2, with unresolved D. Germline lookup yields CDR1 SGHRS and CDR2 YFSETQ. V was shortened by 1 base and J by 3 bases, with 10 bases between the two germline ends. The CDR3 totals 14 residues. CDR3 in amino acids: CASSLHSRDYGYTF. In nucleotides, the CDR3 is TGCGCCAGCAGCTTGCACAGTCGAGACTATGGCTACACCTTC.

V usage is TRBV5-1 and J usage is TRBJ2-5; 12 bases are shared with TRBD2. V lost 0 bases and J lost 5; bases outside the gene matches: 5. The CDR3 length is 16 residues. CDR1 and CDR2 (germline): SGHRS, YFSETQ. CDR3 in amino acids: CASSLGPSGREETQYF. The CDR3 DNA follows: TGCGCCAGCAGCTTGGGGCCTAGCGGGAGGGAGGAGACCCAGTACTTC.

CDR3 in amino acids: CASSGPNQDYEQYF. CDR3 coding DNA: TGCGCCAGCAGTGGGCCCAACCAAGACTACGAGCAGTACTTC. The chain couples TRBV5-1 to TRBJ2-7; D is ambiguous. Germline V gives CDR1 SGHRS, CDR2 YFSETQ. V lost 5 bases and J 3 bases, leaving 15 bases between the germline ends. The CDR3 consists of 14 residues.